This T cell receptor (beta chain) appears in the sequencing data of a study of Ad26.COV2.S vaccination and SARS-CoV-2 variants. Study-level information: Ad26.COV2.S, an intramuscular injection, was given once or twice 56 days apart. Findings of the study overall: Assessments of TCR breadth and depth may have underestimated the total T cell responses.

This clone was observed a single time. The antigen is undetermined. V lost 6 bases, J lost 0 bases, and 18 bases lay in between. The CDR3 loop spans 17 amino acids. Per germline, CDR1 KGHSH and CDR2 LQKENI. Assay: immunoSEQ multiplex PCR; the TCRdb copy retains only in-frame clones and omits some. The sample yields 450,000 to 550,000 clones, 89% seen once. The sample's treatment: some 20 received Ad26.COV2.S at low or high dose, single or two shots; a few received placebo; per-sample allocation not given. Each sample was drawn 63 days after the first injection (of vaccine or placebo). The donor's status was that of an adult aged 18-55 years in Boston.

The material was peripheral blood, obtained in a trial of Ad26.COV2.S vaccine versus placebo. This TCR came from a person aged 18 to 59 who received the Ad26.COV2.S COVID-19 vaccine or a placebo. The J gene is TRBJ1-3, the V gene TRBV18, with D uncertain. CDR3: CASSPIGSLSSGNTIYF. CDR3 DNA: TGTGCCAGCTCCCCAATAGGATCCCTGAGCTCTGGAAACACCATATATTTT.